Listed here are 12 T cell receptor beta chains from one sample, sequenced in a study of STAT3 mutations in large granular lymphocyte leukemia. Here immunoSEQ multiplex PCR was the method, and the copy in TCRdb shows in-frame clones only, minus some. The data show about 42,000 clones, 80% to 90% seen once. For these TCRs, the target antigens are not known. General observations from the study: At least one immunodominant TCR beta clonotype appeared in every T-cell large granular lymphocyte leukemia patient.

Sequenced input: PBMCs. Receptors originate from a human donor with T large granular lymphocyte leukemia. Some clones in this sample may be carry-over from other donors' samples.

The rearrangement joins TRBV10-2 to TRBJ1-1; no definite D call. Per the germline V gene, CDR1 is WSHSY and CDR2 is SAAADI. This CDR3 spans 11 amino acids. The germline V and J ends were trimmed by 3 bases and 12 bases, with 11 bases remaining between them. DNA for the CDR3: TGCGCCAGCAGTGAAGGACCCCGATCTTTCTTT. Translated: CASSEGPRSFF.

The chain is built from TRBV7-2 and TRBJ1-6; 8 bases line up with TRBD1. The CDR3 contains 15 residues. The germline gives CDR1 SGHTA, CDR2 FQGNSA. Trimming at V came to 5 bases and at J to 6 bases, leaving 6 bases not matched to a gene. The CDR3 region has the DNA TGTGCCAGCAGCCCCCGACAGGGGATTAATTCACCCCTCCACTTT. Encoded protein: CASSPRQGINSPLHF. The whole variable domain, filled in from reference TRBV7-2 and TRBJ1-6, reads GAGVSQSPSNKVTEKGKDVELRCDPISGHTALYWYRQSLGQGLEFLIYFQGNSAPDKSGLPSDRFSAERTGGSVSTLTIQRTQQEDSAVYLCASSPRQGINSPLHFGNGTRLTVT.

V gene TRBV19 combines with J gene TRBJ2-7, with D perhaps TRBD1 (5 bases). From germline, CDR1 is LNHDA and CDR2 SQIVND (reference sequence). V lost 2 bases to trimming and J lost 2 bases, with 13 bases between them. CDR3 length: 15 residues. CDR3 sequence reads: CASSITGHRTYEQYF. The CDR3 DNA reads TGTGCCAGTAGTATAACCGGACACCGGACCTACGAGCAGTACTTC.

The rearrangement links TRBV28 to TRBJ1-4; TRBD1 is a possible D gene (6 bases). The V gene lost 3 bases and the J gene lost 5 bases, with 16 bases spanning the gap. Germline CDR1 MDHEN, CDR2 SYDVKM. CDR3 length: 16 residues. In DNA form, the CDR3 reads TGTGCCAGCAGTTTCGAGCTTCGGGGGGCGAATGAAAAACTGTTTTTT. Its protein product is CASSFELRGANEKLFF.

CDR3 residues: CASSRSGVAQYV. CDR3 bases: TGTGCCAGCAGCCGATCCGGGGTGGCGCAGTACGTC. This sequence joins TRBV28 and TRBJ2-7; D might be TRBD2 (5 bases). Per germline, CDR1 MDHEN and CDR2 SYDVKM. V lost 6 bases and J lost 9, with 15 bases in between. This CDR3 comprises 12 residues.

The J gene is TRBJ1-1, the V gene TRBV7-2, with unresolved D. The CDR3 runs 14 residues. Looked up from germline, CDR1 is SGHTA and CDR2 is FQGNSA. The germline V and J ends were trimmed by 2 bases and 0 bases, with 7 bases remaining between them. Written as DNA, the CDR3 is TGTGCCAGCAGCTTATCAGGAATGAACACTGAAGCTTTCTTT. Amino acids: CASSLSGMNTEAFF.

CDR3 protein: CASSLAGTGNSPLHF. The CDR3 DNA reads as TGTGCCAGCAGCTTGGCCGGGACAGGCAATTCACCCCTCCACTTT. The genes are TRBV5-6 and TRBJ1-6; 8 bases map to TRBD1. V lost 0 bases, J lost 7 bases, and 3 bases stayed unmatched. CDR3 length equals 15 residues. Germline V lookup: CDR1 SGHDT, CDR2 YYEEEE. The full variable domain, with the rest looked up from reference TRBV5-6 and TRBJ1-6, is DAGVTQSPTHLIKTRGQQVTLRCSPKSGHDTVSWYQQALGQGPQFIFQYYEEEERQRGNFPDRFSGHQFPNYSSELNVNALLLGDSALYLCASSLAGTGNSPLHFGNGTRLTVT.

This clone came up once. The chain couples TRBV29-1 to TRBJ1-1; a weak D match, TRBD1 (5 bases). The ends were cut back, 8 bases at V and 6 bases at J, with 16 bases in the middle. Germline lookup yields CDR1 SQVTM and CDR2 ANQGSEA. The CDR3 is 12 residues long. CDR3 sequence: CSTSLRGPEAFF. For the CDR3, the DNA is TGCAGCACCTCCCTGCGGGGACCTGAAGCTTTCTTT.

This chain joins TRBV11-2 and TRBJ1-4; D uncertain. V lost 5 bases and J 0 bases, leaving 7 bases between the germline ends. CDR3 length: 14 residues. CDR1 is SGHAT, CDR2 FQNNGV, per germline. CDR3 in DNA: TGTGCCAGCAGCCAAGCAGCAACTAATGAAAAACTGTTTTTT. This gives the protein CASSQAATNEKLFF.

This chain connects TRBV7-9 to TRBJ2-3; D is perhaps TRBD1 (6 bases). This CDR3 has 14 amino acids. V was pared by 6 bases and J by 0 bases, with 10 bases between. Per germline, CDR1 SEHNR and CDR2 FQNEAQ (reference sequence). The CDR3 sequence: CASRRDTSTDTQYF. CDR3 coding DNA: TGTGCCAGCAGAAGGGACACCAGCACAGATACGCAGTATTTT. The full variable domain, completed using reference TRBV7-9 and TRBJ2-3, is DTGVSQNPRHKITKRGQNVTFRCDPISEHNRLYWYRQTLGQGPEFLTYFQNEAQLEKSRLLSDRFSAERPKGSFSTLEIQRTEQGDSAMYLCASRRDTSTDTQYFGPGTRLTVL.

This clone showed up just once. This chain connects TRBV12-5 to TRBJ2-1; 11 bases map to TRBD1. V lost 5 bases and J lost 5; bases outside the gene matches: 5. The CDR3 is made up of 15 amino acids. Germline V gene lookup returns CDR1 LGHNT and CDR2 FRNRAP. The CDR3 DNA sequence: TGTGCTAGTGGTACTGGACAGGGGGCGGACAATGAGCAGTTCTTC. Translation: CASGTGQGADNEQFF.

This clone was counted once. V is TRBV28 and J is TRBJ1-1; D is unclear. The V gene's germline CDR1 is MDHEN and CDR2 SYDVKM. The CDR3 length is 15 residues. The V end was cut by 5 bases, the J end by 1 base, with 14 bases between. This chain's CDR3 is CASSPPGEANTEAFF. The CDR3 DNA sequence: TGTGCCAGCAGTCCCCCAGGAGAGGCGAACACTGAAGCTTTCTTT.